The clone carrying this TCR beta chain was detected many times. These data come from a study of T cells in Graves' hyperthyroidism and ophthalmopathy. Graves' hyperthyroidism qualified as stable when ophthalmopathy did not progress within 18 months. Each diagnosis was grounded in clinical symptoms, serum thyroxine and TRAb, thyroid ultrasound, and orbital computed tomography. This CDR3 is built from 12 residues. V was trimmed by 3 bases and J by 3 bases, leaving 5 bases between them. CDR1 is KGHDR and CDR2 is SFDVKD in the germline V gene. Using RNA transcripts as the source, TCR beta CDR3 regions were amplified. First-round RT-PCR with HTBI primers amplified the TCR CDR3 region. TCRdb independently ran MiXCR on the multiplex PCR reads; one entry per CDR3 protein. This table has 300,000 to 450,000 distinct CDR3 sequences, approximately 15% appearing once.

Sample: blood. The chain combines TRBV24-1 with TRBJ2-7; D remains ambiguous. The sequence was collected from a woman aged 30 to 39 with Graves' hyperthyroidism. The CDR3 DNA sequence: TGTGCCACCAGTGATAGCAGCTACGAGCAGTACTTC. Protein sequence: CATSDSSYEQYF.